One and the same sample provided the 16 T cell receptor beta chains below, sequenced in a study of Ad26.COV2.S vaccination and SARS-CoV-2 variants. Method: immunoSEQ multiplex PCR; TCRdb's copy keeps in-frame clones and lacks some. The sample records approximately 97,000 clones, around 81% being singletons. Sample: peripheral blood, taken after recovery from COVID-19. The source is a human donor who had recovered from COVID-19.

There are a few counts of this clone. The genes are TRBV12-3 or TRBV12-4 and TRBJ1-1; D is ambiguous. CDR3 length equals 13 residues. V was cut by 7 bases and J by 1 base, with 10 bases left in between. CDR3 sequence (DNA): TGTGCCAGCACCCCCACTTCGAACACTGAAGCTTTCTTT. Amino acid sequence: CASTPTSNTEAFF.

The chain employs TRBV10-3 and TRBJ1-2; D ambiguous. Germline CDR1 is ENHRY and CDR2 is SYGVKD. Trimming took 0 bases from V and 2 from J, leaving 16 bases between them. The CDR3 is 17 residues long. The CDR3 region has the DNA TGTGCCATCAGTGAGTCGGTTGGGCTGGGGAGGAACTATGGCTACACCTTC. As protein: CAISESVGLGRNYGYTF.

The CDR3 loop reads CASSQKPGTGDDYEQYF. Here the CDR3 DNA reads TGCGCCAGCAGCCAAAAACCCGGGACAGGGGACGACTACGAGCAGTACTTC. The rearrangement uses TRBV4-1 and TRBJ2-7, with TRBD1 identical over 10 bases. V shed 2 bases, J shed 3 bases, and the junction held 10 bases outside the gene matches. Germline CDR1 MGHRA, CDR2 YSYEKL. CDR3 length: 17 amino acids.

The J gene is TRBJ2-7, the V gene TRBV5-7; D assignment may be TRBD1 or TRBD2 (5 bases each). TRBV5-7 carries the ORF label, with uncertain function. There are 14 residues in the CDR3. Trimming pared 8 bases from V and 4 bases from J, leaving 19 bases between. CDR3 loop: CARIRGRISYEQYF. The CDR3 DNA is TGTGCCAGGATCCGGGGCCGGATTTCTTACGAGCAGTACTTC.

V is TRBV19 and J is TRBJ2-3; D is possibly TRBD1 (5 bases). V was shortened by 7 bases and J by 3 bases, with 14 bases between the two germline ends. The length of the CDR3 is 14 residues. Per the germline V gene, CDR1 is LNHDA and CDR2 is SQIVND (reference sequence). This CDR3 is CASTPQGSTDTQYF. The CDR3 region has the DNA TGTGCCAGTACCCCGCAGGGCTCGACAGATACGCAGTATTTT.

The chain is built from TRBV2 and TRBJ2-7, with D possibly being TRBD2 (6 bases). CDR3 length equals 14 residues. V lost 7 bases and J 1 base, leaving 14 bases between the germline ends. Germline V CDR1 and CDR2: SNHLY, FYNNEI. The CDR3 loop is CASTPSGTSYEQYF. The CDR3 bases are TGTGCCAGCACCCCTTCCGGGACTTCCTACGAGCAGTACTTC.

The chain links TRBV5-4 to TRBJ2-6; no reliable D call. Between the trimmed V and J ends, which lost 3 bases and 2 bases, there was a span of 9 bases. The CDR3 runs to 15 residues. Germline CDR1 reads SGHNT; CDR2 reads YYREEE (reference sequence). CDR3 amino acids: CASSSHGAGANVLTF. The CDR3 DNA follows: TGTGCCAGCAGCTCGCACGGAGCTGGGGCCAACGTCCTGACTTTC.

V and J are TRBV28 and TRBJ1-1, with a weak D call TRBD1 (5 bases). The length of the CDR3 is 12 residues. Germline CDR1 and CDR2: MDHEN and SYDVKM. The V end lost 9 bases, the J end lost 10 bases, and 18 bases lay between the germline ends. The CDR3 DNA reads as TGTGCCAGTCTGGGGGGACCTAATGGAGCTTTCTTT. Its translation is CASLGGPNGAFF.

The genes are TRBV7-9 and TRBJ2-5; 7 bases agree with TRBD2. Trimming at V came to 6 bases and at J to 4 bases, leaving 5 bases not matched to a gene. The germline gives CDR1 SEHNR, CDR2 FQNEAQ (reference sequence). The CDR3 is 13 residues long. The CDR3 DNA sequence: TGTGCCAGCAGGAAGGCGGGGGTAGAGACCCAGTACTTC. Translated: CASRKAGVETQYF. Full variable domain (outside the CDR3, taken from reference TRBV7-9 and TRBJ2-5): DTGVSQNPRHKITKRGQNVTFRCDPISEHNRLYWYRQTLGQGPEFLTYFQNEAQLEKSRLLSDRFSAERPKGSFSTLEIQRTEQGDSAMYLCASRKAGVETQYFGPGTRLLVL.

This chain connects TRBV14 to TRBJ1-6; the D is unclear. The germline V and J ends were trimmed by 0 bases and 8 bases, with 5 bases remaining between them. CDR1 is SGHDN, CDR2 FVKESK, per germline. The CDR3 covers 13 residues. The CDR3 is CASSQDRYSPLHF. In DNA form, the CDR3 reads TGTGCCAGCAGCCAAGATCGGTATTCACCCCTCCACTTT.

This clone was recorded at least ten times. CDR3 protein: CASSLRAGGTSPLHF. In DNA, the CDR3 is TGTGCCAGCAGCTTACGGGCAGGGGGCACTTCACCCCTCCACTTT. The rearrangement joins TRBV7-3 to TRBJ1-6; 8 positions match TRBD1. Germline CDR1 SGHTA, CDR2 FQGTGA. The CDR3 is made up of 15 amino acids. V gave up 2 bases and J gave up 9 bases; unmatched junction bases: 6.

The rearrangement links TRBV27 to TRBJ1-4, with 9 bases matching TRBD1. The CDR3 runs to 14 residues. V gave up 8 bases and J gave up 7 bases; unmatched junction bases: 8. The germline gives CDR1 MNHEY, CDR2 SMNVEV (reference sequence). DNA of the CDR3: TGTGCCAGCGGGGAGGGGACAGGGCCTGAAAAACTGTTTTTT. Amino acid sequence: CASGEGTGPEKLFF.

Only one count was recorded for this clone. The chain carries TRBV5-1 and TRBJ2-3, with TRBD2 matching over 7 bases. The V gene end was trimmed by 0 bases and the J gene end by 5 bases; junction bases not matched to a gene: 3. Germline values: CDR1 SGHRS, CDR2 YFSETQ. There are 14 residues in the CDR3. CDR3 nucleotide sequence: TGCGCCAGCAGCTTGGAGGGGAGGGGAGATACGCAGTATTTT. This codes for CASSLEGRGDTQYF.

This clone appeared once. The chain is built from TRBV12-3 or TRBV12-4 and TRBJ1-5; D might be TRBD1 (5 bases). This CDR3 region has 13 residues. V gave up 7 bases and J gave up 4 bases, with 11 bases separating them. CDR3 sequence reads: CASTPGQNQPQHF. In DNA, the CDR3 is TGTGCCAGCACGCCGGGGCAGAATCAGCCCCAGCATTTT.

The gene calls are TRBV7-7 and TRBJ2-5; D unclear. Per the germline V gene, CDR1 is SSHAT and CDR2 is FNYEAQ (reference sequence). The CDR3 totals 13 residues. V lost 2 bases, J lost 4 bases, and 8 bases lay in between. Here the CDR3 DNA reads TGTGCCAGCAGCTTAACTGGTTTAGAGACCCAGTACTTC. Encoded protein: CASSLTGLETQYF.

The chain joins TRBV6-2 or TRBV6-3 to TRBJ1-6; no clear D. Per germline, CDR1 MNHEY and CDR2 SVGEGT. V lost 4 bases to trimming and J lost 9 bases, with 7 bases between them. This CDR3 has 12 amino acids. CDR3 in amino acids: CASSWGGSPLHF. In DNA form, the CDR3 reads TGTGCCAGCAGTTGGGGTGGTTCACCCCTCCACTTT.